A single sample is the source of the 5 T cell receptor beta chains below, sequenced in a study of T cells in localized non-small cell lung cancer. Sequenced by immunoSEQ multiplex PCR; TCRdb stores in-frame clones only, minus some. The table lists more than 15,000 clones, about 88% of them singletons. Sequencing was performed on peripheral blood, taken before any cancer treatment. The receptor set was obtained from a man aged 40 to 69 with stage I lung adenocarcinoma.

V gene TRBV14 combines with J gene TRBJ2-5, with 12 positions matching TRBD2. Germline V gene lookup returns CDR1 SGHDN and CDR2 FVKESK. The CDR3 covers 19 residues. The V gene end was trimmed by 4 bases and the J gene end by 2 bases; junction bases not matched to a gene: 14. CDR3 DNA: TGTGCCAGCAGCCTCGTACCGATCGGGACTAGCGGGCCACAAGAGACCCAGTACTTC. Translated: CASSLVPIGTSGPQETQYF.

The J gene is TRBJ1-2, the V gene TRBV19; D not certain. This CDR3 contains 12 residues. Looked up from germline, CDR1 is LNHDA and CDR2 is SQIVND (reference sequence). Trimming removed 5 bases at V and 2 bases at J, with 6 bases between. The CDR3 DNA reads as TGTGCCAGTAGTCAGACAAACTATGGCTACACCTTC. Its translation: CASSQTNYGYTF. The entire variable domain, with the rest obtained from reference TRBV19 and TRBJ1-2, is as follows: DGGITQSPKYLFRKEGQNVTLSCEQNLNHDAMYWYRQDPGQGLRLIYYSQIVNDFQKGDIAEGYSVSREKKESFPLTVTSAQKNPTAFYLCASSQTNYGYTFGSGTRLTVV.

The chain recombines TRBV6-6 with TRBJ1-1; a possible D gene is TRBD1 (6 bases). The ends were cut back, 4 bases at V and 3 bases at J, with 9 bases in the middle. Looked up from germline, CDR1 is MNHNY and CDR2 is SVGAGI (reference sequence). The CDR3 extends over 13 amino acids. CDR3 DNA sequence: TGTGCCAGCAGTTCCGGACAGCACACTGAAGCTTTCTTT. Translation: CASSSGQHTEAFF.

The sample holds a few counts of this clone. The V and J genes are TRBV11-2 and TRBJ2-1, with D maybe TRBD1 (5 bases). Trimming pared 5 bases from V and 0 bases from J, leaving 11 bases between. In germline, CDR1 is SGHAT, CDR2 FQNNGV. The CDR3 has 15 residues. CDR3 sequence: CASSQVTGSYNEQFF. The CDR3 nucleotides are TGTGCCAGCAGCCAGGTCACAGGCTCCTACAATGAGCAGTTCTTC.

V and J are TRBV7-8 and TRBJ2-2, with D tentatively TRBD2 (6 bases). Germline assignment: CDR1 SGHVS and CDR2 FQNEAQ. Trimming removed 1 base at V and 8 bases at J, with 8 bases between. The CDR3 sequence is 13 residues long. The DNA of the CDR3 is TGTGCCAGCAGCTTAGTGCGGGGTGGGGAGCTGTTTTTT. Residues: CASSLVRGGELFF.